The TCR beta chain under discussion was sequenced for a study of vaccination effects on CD4 cells after COVID-19. Scientists isolated CD4+ T cells after a roughly nine-day culture period ended. The infection with SARS-CoV-2 (confirmed by PCR) occurred in this person between March and December 2020. The vaccine given was either BNT162b2 or mRNA-1273, in two doses. This clone was observed a handful of times. Its specificity is not known. Generated by immunoSEQ multiplex PCR, the TCRdb table keeps only in-frame clones and is missing some. The table lists 30,000 to 35,000 clones, around 75% of them singletons. Germline assignment: CDR1 MNHEY and CDR2 SMNVEV (reference sequence). The CDR3 consists of 13 residues. Trimming cost V 7 bases and J 8 bases; bases outside gene matches: 6.

Sequencing was performed on CD4+ T cells from PBMCs cultured without peptide, taken after COVID-19 vaccination. This sequence originates from a human donor who had a prior SARS-CoV-2 infection. This chain connects TRBV27 to TRBJ2-1, with 9 nucleotides matching TRBD1. The DNA for the CDR3 is TGTGCCAGCACCGGACAGGGGTTCGATGAGCAGTTCTTC. It translates to CASTGQGFDEQFF.